This T cell receptor (beta chain) was captured by sequencing in a study of T cells expressing NK-cell markers. Study-wide background: TCR beta repertoires came from sorted CD3+CD56+NKG2C+, CD3+CD56+NKG2C- and CD3+CD56-NKG2C+ T cells.

No DNA is given; TCRdb re-called the 5' RACE reads and lists each CDR3 protein once. This listing includes approximately 170,000 distinct CDR3 sequences. Regarding this clonotype: Its specificity is not known.

The germline CDR1 and CDR2 sequences are MNHEY and SVGEGT. The CDR3 length is 17 residues. Broader study findings: Certain NKG2C+ T cell clones were expanded, and their HCMV specificity remained unclear.

This sequence joins TRBV6-2 or TRBV6-3 and TRBJ1-1; TCRdb calls TRBD1, which cannot be checked without DNA. What was sequenced was blood T cells: a sorted CD56 or NKG2C T cell subset, CD4+ or CD8+ T cells, or bulk PBMC T cells (not recorded which). The source of this sequence is a man aged 18-70 years in good health. This CDR3 is CASSSFYRDSLNTEAFF.